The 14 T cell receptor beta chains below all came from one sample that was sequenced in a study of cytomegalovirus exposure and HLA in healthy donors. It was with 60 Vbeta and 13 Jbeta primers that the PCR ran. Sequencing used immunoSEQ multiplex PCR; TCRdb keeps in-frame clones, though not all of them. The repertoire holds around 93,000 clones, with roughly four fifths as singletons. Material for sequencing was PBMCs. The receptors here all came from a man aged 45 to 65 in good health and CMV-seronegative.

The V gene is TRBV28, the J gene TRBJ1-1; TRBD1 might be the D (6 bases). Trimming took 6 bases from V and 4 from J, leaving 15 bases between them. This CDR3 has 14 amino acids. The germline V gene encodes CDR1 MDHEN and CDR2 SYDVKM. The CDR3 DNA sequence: TGTGCCAGCAGATCCACAGGGCGACGCACTGAAGCTTTCTTT. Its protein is CASRSTGRRTEAFF.

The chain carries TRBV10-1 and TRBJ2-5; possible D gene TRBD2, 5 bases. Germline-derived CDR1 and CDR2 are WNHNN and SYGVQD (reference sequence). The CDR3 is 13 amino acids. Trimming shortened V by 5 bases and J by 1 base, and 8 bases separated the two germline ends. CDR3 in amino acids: CASSPRVQETQYF. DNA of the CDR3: TGCGCCAGCAGTCCGAGGGTCCAAGAGACCCAGTACTTC.

CDR3 protein: CASSRPGADSGNTIYF. The CDR3 nucleotides are TGCGCCAGCAGCCGTCCAGGGGCCGACTCTGGAAACACCATATATTTT. V gene TRBV4-1 combines with J gene TRBJ1-3; possibly TRBD1 for D (6 bases). The germline V and J ends were trimmed by 4 bases and 0 bases, with 13 bases remaining between them. Germline CDR1 MGHRA, CDR2 YSYEKL. There are 16 residues in the CDR3.

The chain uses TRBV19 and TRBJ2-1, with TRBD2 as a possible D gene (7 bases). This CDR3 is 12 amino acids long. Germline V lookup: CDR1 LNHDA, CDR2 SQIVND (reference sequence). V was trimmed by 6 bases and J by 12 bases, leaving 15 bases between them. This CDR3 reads CASRDGGRTQFF. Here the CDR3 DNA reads TGTGCCAGTAGGGACGGGGGGCGTACGCAGTTCTTC. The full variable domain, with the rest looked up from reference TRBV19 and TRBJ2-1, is DGGITQSPKYLFRKEGQNVTLSCEQNLNHDAMYWYRQDPGQGLRLIYYSQIVNDFQKGDIAEGYSVSREKKESFPLTVTSAQKNPTAFYLCASRDGGRTQFFGPGTRLTVL.

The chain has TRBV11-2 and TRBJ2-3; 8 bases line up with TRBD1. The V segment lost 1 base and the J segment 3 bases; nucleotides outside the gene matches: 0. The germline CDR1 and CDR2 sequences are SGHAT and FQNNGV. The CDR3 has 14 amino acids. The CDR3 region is CASSLGTGTDTQYF. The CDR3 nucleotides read TGTGCCAGCAGCTTAGGGACAGGGACAGATACGCAGTATTTT.

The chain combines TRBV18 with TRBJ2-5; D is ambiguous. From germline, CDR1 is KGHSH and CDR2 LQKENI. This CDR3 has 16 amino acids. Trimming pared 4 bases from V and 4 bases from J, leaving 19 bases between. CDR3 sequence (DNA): TGTGCCAGCTCACGCGGCGAGACCTACCCTGGAGAGACCCAGTACTTC. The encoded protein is CASSRGETYPGETQYF.

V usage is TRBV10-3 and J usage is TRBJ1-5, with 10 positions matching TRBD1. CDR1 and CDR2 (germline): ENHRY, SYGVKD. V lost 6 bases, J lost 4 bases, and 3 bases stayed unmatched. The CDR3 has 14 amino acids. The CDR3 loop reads CAISRDRGNQPQHF. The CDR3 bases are TGTGCCATCAGCCGGGACAGGGGAAATCAGCCCCAGCATTTT.

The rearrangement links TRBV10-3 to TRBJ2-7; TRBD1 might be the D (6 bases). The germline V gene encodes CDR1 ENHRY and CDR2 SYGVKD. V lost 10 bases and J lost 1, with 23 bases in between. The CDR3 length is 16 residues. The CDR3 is CATTPQTGRGSYEQYF. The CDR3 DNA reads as TGTGCCACCACCCCCCAGACAGGAAGAGGGTCCTACGAGCAGTACTTC.

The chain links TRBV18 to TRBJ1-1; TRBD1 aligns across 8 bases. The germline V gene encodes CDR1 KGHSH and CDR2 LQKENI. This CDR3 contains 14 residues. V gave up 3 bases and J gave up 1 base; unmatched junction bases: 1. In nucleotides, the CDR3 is TGTGCCAGCTCACCGGGACAGGCGAACACTGAAGCTTTCTTT. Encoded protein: CASSPGQANTEAFF.

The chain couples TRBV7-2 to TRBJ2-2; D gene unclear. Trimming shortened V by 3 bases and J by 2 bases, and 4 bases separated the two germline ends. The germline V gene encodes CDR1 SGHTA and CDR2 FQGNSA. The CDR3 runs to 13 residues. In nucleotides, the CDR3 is TGTGCCAGCAGCTTGAGCAACACCGGGGAGCTGTTTTTT. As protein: CASSLSNTGELFF.

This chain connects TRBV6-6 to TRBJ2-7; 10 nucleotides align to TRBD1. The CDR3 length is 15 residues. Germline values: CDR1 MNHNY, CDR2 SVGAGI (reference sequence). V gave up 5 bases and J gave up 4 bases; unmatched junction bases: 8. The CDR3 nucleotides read TGTGCCAGCAGTACCTCGGGACAGGGGAAATACGAGCAGTACTTC. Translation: CASSTSGQGKYEQYF.

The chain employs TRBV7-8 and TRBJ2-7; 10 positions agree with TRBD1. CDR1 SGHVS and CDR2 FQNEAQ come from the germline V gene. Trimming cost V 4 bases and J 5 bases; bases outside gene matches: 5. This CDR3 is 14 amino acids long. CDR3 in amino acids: CASSSGQGGNEQYF. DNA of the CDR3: TGTGCCAGCAGCTCTGGACAGGGGGGTAACGAGCAGTACTTC. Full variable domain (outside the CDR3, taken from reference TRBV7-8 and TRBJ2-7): GAGVSQSPRYKVAKRGQDVALRCDPISGHVSLFWYQQALGQGPEFLTYFQNEAQLDKSGLPSDRFFAERPEGSVSTLKIQRTQQEDSAVYLCASSSGQGGNEQYFGPGTRLTVT.

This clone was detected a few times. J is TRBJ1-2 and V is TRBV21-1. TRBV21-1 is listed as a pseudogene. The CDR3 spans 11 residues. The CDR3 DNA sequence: TGTGCCACTGAGCAAGGAGGTGGCTACACCTTC. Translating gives CATEQGGGYTF.

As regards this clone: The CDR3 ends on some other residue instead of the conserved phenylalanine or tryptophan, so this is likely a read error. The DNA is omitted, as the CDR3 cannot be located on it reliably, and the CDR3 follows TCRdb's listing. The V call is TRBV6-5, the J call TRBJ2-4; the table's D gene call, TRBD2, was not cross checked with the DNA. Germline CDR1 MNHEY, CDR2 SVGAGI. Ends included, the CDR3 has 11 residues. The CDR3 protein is CASSEGRGLRL.